What follows describes a single TCR beta chain. The antigen is not known. The data originate from a study of spatial heterogeneity in lung cancer. Study-level background: Strong correlation was found between tumor-region TCR transcript counts and a T cell module score from matched bulk RNA-seq.

MiXCR, applied by TCRdb to the 5' RACE reads, yields one record per CDR3 protein. The sample consists of over 8,500 distinct CDR3 sequences, around 5.1% of them appearing once. Time point defined: sample taken at primary tumor resection. The donor population consisted of approximately 68 patients with untreated, early-stage non-small cell lung cancer. Sequencing covered unsorted whole RNA taken from tumor, nontumor lung or frozen PBMC. The germline V gene has CDR1 DFQATT and CDR2 SNEGSKA (reference sequence). The CDR3 consists of 15 residues. Trimming took off 2 bases at V and 2 bases at J, with 14 bases between the two ends. Study outcomes and limitations: Counts that tracked tumor mutation counts were those of expanded intratumoral alpha and beta TCRs.

The chain employs TRBV20-1 and TRBJ2-3, with D possibly being TRBD1 (6 bases). The sequencing here drew on lung tumor tissue, taken at surgery. The clonotype comes from a female donor with early-stage non-small cell lung cancer. CDR3 nucleotide sequence: TGCAGTGCTAGACCAACAGGGCGTTACACAGATACGCAGTATTTT. It codes for CSARPTGRYTDTQYF.